One and the same sample provided the 2 T cell receptor beta chains below, sequenced in a study of shared clonotypes between healthy human individuals. Some clones are missing from TCRdb's copy, which holds only in-frame ones; the method was immunoSEQ multiplex PCR. The sample includes over 950,000 clones, 60% to 80% of them seen just once. The sequenced sample consisted of memory CD4+ T cells from PBMCs. Subset given: CD45RA-negative fraction. Receptors originate from a man between 18 and 29 years old in good health. Some clones in this sample may be carry-over from other donors' samples.

A note on this clone: This same CDR3 is encoded by further DNA sequences in the sample. The chain couples TRBV5-4 to TRBJ2-5; D is possibly TRBD1 (6 bases). Trimming stripped 0 bases from V and 2 bases from J, with 8 bases between. Germline V gene data show CDR1 as SGHNT and CDR2 as YYREEE (reference sequence). The CDR3 runs to 14 residues. This CDR3 reads CASSLGQGQETQYF. Here the CDR3 DNA reads TGTGCCAGCAGCTTGGGGCAGGGGCAAGAGACCCAGTACTTC. The variable domain in full, with the rest retrieved from reference TRBV5-4 and TRBJ2-5, is ETGVTQSPTHLIKTRGQQVTLRCSSQSGHNTVSWYQQALGQGPQFIFQYYREEENGRGNFPPRFSGLQFPNYSSELNVNALELDDSALYLCASSLGQGQETQYFGPGTRLLVL.

CDR3 bases: TGCGCCAGCAGCCAAGTAACAGGGAGCCTGTTCATTCAGTACTTC. Its translation is CASSQVTGSLFIQYF. This chain joins TRBV4-1 and TRBJ2-4; maybe TRBD1 (6 bases). Trimming cost V 1 base and J 9 bases, with 16 bases left between them. The CDR3 spans 15 residues. CDR1 is MGHRA, CDR2 YSYEKL, per germline.